A single sample gave rise to the 17 T cell receptor beta chains below, sequenced in a study of T cell changes during pregnancy in multiple sclerosis. Assay: immunoSEQ multiplex PCR; the TCRdb copy retains only in-frame clones and omits some. The table has about 45,000 clones, around 93% seen once. Sample: CD8+ T cells from peripheral blood mononuclear cells, taken in the second trimester of pregnancy. These receptors came from a female donor with multiple sclerosis, enrolled in a pregnancy study.

This chain links TRBV7-8 with TRBJ2-1, with a tentative D call TRBD2 (7 bases). CDR3 size: 21 residues. The germline V gene has CDR1 SGHVS and CDR2 FQNEAQ. Trimming shortened V by 1 base and J by 2 bases, and 27 bases separated the two germline ends. Here the CDR3 DNA reads TGTGCCAGCAGCTTAGAGGGGGGGTTGCGAGGTCGGGGTGGAGCCTACAATGAGCAGTTCTTC. Amino acids: CASSLEGGLRGRGGAYNEQFF.

V usage is TRBV30 and J usage is TRBJ2-7, with 8 bases fitting TRBD1. Trimming took 3 bases from V and 3 from J; bases not matched to a gene: 7. CDR3 size: 14 residues. Per germline, CDR1 GTSNPN and CDR2 SVGIG (reference sequence). The CDR3 nucleotides are TGTGCCTGGAGCGAAGAGACAGGGGTCTACGAGCAGTACTTC. It yields the protein CAWSEETGVYEQYF. The variable domain in full, with the rest retrieved from reference TRBV30 and TRBJ2-7, is SQTIHQWPATLVQPVGSPLSLECTVEGTSNPNLYWYRQAAGRGLQLLFYSVGIGQISSEVPQNLSASRPQDRQFILSSKKLLLSDSGFYLCAWSEETGVYEQYFGPGTRLTVT.

Only one count was recorded for this clone. The CDR3 DNA reads as TGTGCCAGTAGTACTTATCCCGGGGAGCTGTTTTTT. It encodes CASSTYPGELFF. The genes are TRBV19 and TRBJ2-2; no definite D call. Between the trimmed V and J ends, which lost 4 bases and 6 bases, there was a span of 6 bases. The germline V gene has CDR1 LNHDA and CDR2 SQIVND (reference sequence). The CDR3 contains 12 residues.

J is TRBJ2-2 and V is TRBV7-2; 7 bases match TRBD2. The CDR3 extends over 16 amino acids. The trim removed 5 bases at V and 4 bases at J, leaving 10 bases unmatched. In germline, CDR1 is SGHTA, CDR2 FQGNSA. CDR3: CASSPFHSGGTGELFF. CDR3 in DNA: TGTGCCAGCAGCCCCTTCCATTCGGGGGGCACCGGGGAGCTGTTTTTT.

The chain recombines TRBV5-6 with TRBJ2-2, with 7 bases fitting TRBD1. The V and J ends lost 6 bases and 7 bases, in that order; junction bases with no gene match: 9. This CDR3 spans 14 amino acids. CDR1 is SGHDT, CDR2 YYEEEE, per germline. CDR3 protein: CASTPPDRLGELFF. The CDR3 DNA follows: TGTGCCAGCACTCCCCCGGACAGGCTCGGGGAGCTGTTTTTT.

This rearrangement joins TRBV19 to TRBJ2-7; D is possibly TRBD2 (5 bases). Trimming cost V 10 bases and J 6 bases, with 25 bases left between them. Germline V gene lookup returns CDR1 LNHDA and CDR2 SQIVND (reference sequence). This CDR3 is built from 15 residues. The CDR3 region is CATRSTSSSPLEQYF. The CDR3 bases are TGTGCCACCCGTAGCACCTCTAGCAGCCCCCTCGAGCAGTACTTC.

The chain recombines TRBV10-3 with TRBJ1-1; 7 nucleotides line up with TRBD1. The CDR3 totals 12 residues. V lost 5 bases, J lost 5 bases, and 2 bases stayed unmatched. CDR1 is ENHRY and CDR2 is SYGVKD in the germline V gene. The CDR3, as DNA: TGTGCCATCAGTTCAGGGGGTACTGAAGCTTTCTTT. It codes for CAISSGGTEAFF.

The gene calls are TRBV14 and TRBJ2-5, with a weak D call TRBD2 (7 bases). This CDR3 contains 19 residues. Trimming took 0 bases from V and 2 from J, leaving 22 bases between them. Germline loops: CDR1 SGHDN, CDR2 FVKESK. DNA for the CDR3: TGTGCCAGCAGCCAAGAGGGGGGGGGCATCTTCTACAGGCAAGAGACCCAGTACTTC. This translates into CASSQEGGGIFYRQETQYF.

The rearrangement uses TRBV27 and TRBJ2-5, with D perhaps TRBD1 (6 bases). Per the germline V gene, CDR1 is MNHEY and CDR2 is SMNVEV (reference sequence). V was shortened by 1 base and J by 9 bases, with 18 bases between the two germline ends. The CDR3 length is 15 residues. The DNA for the CDR3 is TGTGCCAGCAGTTTATACCCCCTACCCGAGGGGGCCCAGTACTTC. Translation gives CASSLYPLPEGAQYF.

The chain employs TRBV10-3 and TRBJ1-1; tentatively, D is TRBD1 (5 bases). This CDR3 contains 13 residues. Germline V gene data show CDR1 as ENHRY and CDR2 as SYGVKD. V was pared by 5 bases and J by 2 bases, with 9 bases between. The CDR3 DNA is TGTGCCATCAGTAGGGGTTCCAACACTGAAGCTTTCTTT. Amino acid sequence: CAISRGSNTEAFF.

The chain employs TRBV7-3 and TRBJ1-1; D may be TRBD1 (5 bases). This CDR3 contains 14 residues. The germline gives CDR1 SGHTA, CDR2 FQGTGA. The V gene lost 2 bases and the J gene lost 5 bases, with 12 bases spanning the gap. In DNA, the CDR3 is TGTGCCAGCAGCTTAGGATGGGGGGTTACTGAAGCTTTCTTT. As protein: CASSLGWGVTEAFF.

This clone was seen only a few times. This rearrangement joins TRBV23-1 to TRBJ1-1; 10 bases match TRBD1. TRBV23-1 is an ORF; its function is uncertain. V dropped 4 bases and J dropped 1; count of bases not matched to a gene: 9. CDR3 length equals 17 residues. The CDR3 DNA reads TGCGCCAGCAGTCTTGGGGGCAGACAGGGGGCGAACACTGAAGCTTTCTTT. Translated, it gives CASSLGGRQGANTEAFF.

This chain uses TRBV6-1 with TRBJ2-7; the match to TRBD2 covers 7 bases. The trim removed 0 bases at V and 9 bases at J, leaving 11 bases unmatched. The CDR3 length is 15 residues. CDR1 MNHNS and CDR2 SASEGT come from the germline V gene. The CDR3 spells CASSEALGGGGVQYF. Here the CDR3 DNA reads TGTGCCAGCAGTGAAGCTCTCGGCGGGGGAGGGGTGCAGTACTTC.

The gene calls are TRBV9 and TRBJ2-3; 12 positions agree with TRBD2. The V gene's germline CDR1 is SGDLS and CDR2 YYNGEE. Germline trimming cut 3 bases from V and 6 bases from J; bases unmatched to any gene: 5. The CDR3 totals 15 residues. Written as DNA, the CDR3 is TGTGCCAGCAGCGAAGGACTAGCGGGGACCGATACGCAGTATTTT. It yields the protein CASSEGLAGTDTQYF. Full variable domain (rest looked up from reference TRBV9 and TRBJ2-3): DSGVTQTPKHLITATGQRVTLRCSPRSGDLSVYWYQQSLDQGLQFLIQYYNGEERAKGNILERFSAQQFPDLHSELNLSSLELGDSALYFCASSEGLAGTDTQYFGPGTRLTVL.

The chain carries TRBV9 and TRBJ1-1, with D possibly being TRBD1 (6 bases). Germline CDR1 SGDLS, CDR2 YYNGEE. This CDR3 contains 13 residues. V was cut by 3 bases and J by 3 bases, with 9 bases left in between. The chain's CDR3 is CASSAPGDTEAFF. The CDR3 DNA sequence: TGTGCCAGCAGCGCCCCAGGGGACACTGAAGCTTTCTTT.

With respect to this clone: Germline is not matched at one junction end, which may reflect a read error. The chain carries TRBV20-1 and TRBJ1-1; D unclear. CDR1 and CDR2 (germline): DFQATT, SNEGSKA (reference sequence). This CDR3 is built from 11 residues. The CDR3 nucleotides are TGCAGTGCCAGAGGCGGGGTAGGGGCTTTCTTT. This encodes CSARGGVGAFF.

The rearrangement joins TRBV25-1 to TRBJ1-1, with 7 bases identical to TRBD1. Germline CDR1 MGHDK, CDR2 SYGVNS. The length of the CDR3 is 13 residues. V lost 5 bases, J lost 5 bases, and 5 bases stayed unmatched. CDR3 amino acids: CASSSRGQTEAFF. The CDR3 DNA sequence: TGTGCCAGCAGTAGTAGGGGGCAAACTGAAGCTTTCTTT.